These 3 T cell receptor beta chains originate from one sample sequenced in a study of blood T cell repertoires in COVID-19. Sequencing was performed with immunoSEQ multiplex PCR; in TCRdb, only in-frame clones are kept and a portion is missing. The table lists about 270,000 clones, 81% of them singletons. The sequenced sample was peripheral blood. These receptors all come from a woman aged 55-69 years with active or convalescent COVID-19.

The chain uses TRBV18 and TRBJ1-1; 8 nucleotides align to TRBD1. Germline V gene sequence: CDR1 KGHSH, CDR2 LQKENI. The CDR3 has 15 residues. The J segment lost 6 bases and the V segment lost 0 bases, leaving 6 bases of the junction unmatched. The CDR3 DNA is TGTGCCAGCTCACCACCAAGAGACAGGGGCGCTGAAGCTTTCTTT. Protein sequence: CASSPPRDRGAEAFF.

The rearrangement links TRBV19 to TRBJ1-6; possibly TRBD1 for D (6 bases). The CDR3 contains 16 residues. V shed 5 bases and J shed 4 bases, with 15 bases lying between them. In germline, CDR1 is LNHDA, CDR2 SQIVND (reference sequence). This CDR3 reads CASSDKQGTYNSPLHF. The DNA for the CDR3 is TGTGCCAGTAGTGACAAACAGGGAACATATAATTCACCCCTCCACTTT.

This sequence joins TRBV6-5 and TRBJ2-1, with TRBD1 as a possible D gene (5 bases). CDR1 is MNHEY and CDR2 is SVGAGI in the germline V gene. Trimming took 5 bases from V and 6 from J, leaving 17 bases between them. CDR3 size: 15 residues. The CDR3 protein is CASSRRVRAGNEQFF. The CDR3 DNA reads TGTGCCAGCAGTCGCAGGGTCAGGGCCGGCAATGAGCAGTTCTTC.